The clone carrying this TCR beta chain occurred a few times. One junction end disagrees with the germline gene, perhaps due to a read error. Some clones are missing from TCRdb's copy, which holds only in-frame ones; the method was immunoSEQ multiplex PCR. The data hold around 71,000 clones, with about 80% observed a single time. Germline V lookup: CDR1 SSHAT, CDR2 FNYEAQ (reference sequence). The CDR3 extends over 14 amino acids. The data stem from a study of T cell clones after liver transplantation. The chain has TRBV7-7 and TRBJ2-5, with 9 bases lining up with TRBD1. The sequencing here drew on CD4+ T cells from blood, taken 12 months after liver transplant. The source of this sequence is a human patient who received a liver transplant. Some of the T cells may derive from the graft donor. The CDR3 reads CASSPTGGAETQYF. Written as DNA, the CDR3 is TGTGCTAGCAGCCCCACAGGGGGCGCAGAGACCCAGTACTTC.